This T cell receptor (beta chain) was sequenced during a study of human T cells and chemical hapten exposure. Whole-study findings and limits: Because they had alopecia, donors may respond immunologically unlike healthy people.

MiXCR was run by TCRdb on the RACE reads, yielding one entry per CDR3 protein. The sample yields fewer than 400,000 distinct CDR3 sequences, roughly 6.9% seen once. Many counts were recorded for this clonotype. What it binds is unknown. Time point reported: patch test 1, 2 weeks after DPC sensitization. Treatment described: therapeutic diphenylcyclopropenone sensitization with weekly scalp DPC. The specimen comprised whole blood, sampled in connection with sensitization to the hapten diphenylcyclopropenone (DPC). This receptor was identified in a woman aged 18-35 years with alopecia areata. Some clones in this sample may be carry-over from other donors' samples.

CDR3 sequence reads: CASRSVTLGQETQYF. CDR3 DNA: TGTGCCAGCAGAAGCGTGACTCTGGGCCAAGAGACCCAGTACTTC. V and J are TRBV7-2 and TRBJ2-5; D ambiguous. V was trimmed by 6 bases and J by 1 base, leaving 15 bases between them. The CDR3 consists of 15 residues. Germline V gives CDR1 SGHTA, CDR2 FQGNSA.